One sample yielded the 24 T cell receptor beta chains listed below, sequenced in a study of monozygotic twins with inflammatory bowel disease. TCRdb re-called the 5' RACE reads, yielding one record per CDR3 amino acid sequence without DNA. Its listing shows about 210,000 distinct CDR3 sequences. The material sequenced was blood. These receptors originate from a human donor with ulcerative colitis or Crohn's disease, or a healthy co-twin of an affected twin (not recorded which).

This sequence joins TRBV7-9 and TRBJ2-5. Germline CDR1 reads SEHNR; CDR2 reads FQNEAQ (reference sequence). This CDR3 contains 12 residues. This CDR3 is CASSFHGETQYF.

The rearrangement uses TRBV5-5 and TRBJ2-7; TCRdb indicates TRBD2, and absent DNA this call remains unverified. Germline values: CDR1 SGHKS, CDR2 YYEKEE (reference sequence). The CDR3 length is 15 residues. CDR3 sequence: CASSLESGSSYEQYF.

The genes are TRBV2 and TRBJ1-2; TCRdb's D call, TRBD1, is unchecked because there is no DNA. Germline CDR1 reads SNHLY; CDR2 reads FYNNEI. The CDR3 sequence is 13 residues long. This CDR3 is CASSESWGWGYTF.

The rearrangement joins TRBV3-1 to TRBJ2-1; TCRdb's D gene call, TRBD1, goes unchecked for lack of DNA. The CDR3 spans 15 residues. Germline loops: CDR1 LGHDT, CDR2 YNNKEL (reference sequence). The CDR3 sequence: CASSQVRGLGNEQFF.

The V and J genes are TRBV4-1 and TRBJ2-3; TCRdb names TRBD1, which stays unverified in the absence of DNA. The CDR3 covers 14 residues. Germline V gene sequence: CDR1 MGHRA, CDR2 YSYEKL. The CDR3 protein is CASSQEIPADTQYF.

The rearrangement joins TRBV6-5 to TRBJ1-4; the TCRdb D gene call, TRBD1, has no DNA to confirm it. The germline gives CDR1 MNHEY, CDR2 SVGAGI. This CDR3 region has 15 residues. CDR3: CASSSFTGWDEKLFF.

The chain joins TRBV2 to TRBJ1-6; checking the TCRdb D call of TRBD1 is not possible without DNA. In germline, CDR1 is SNHLY, CDR2 FYNNEI. The CDR3 is 14 amino acids. CDR3 in amino acids: CASSGRPLISPLHF.

This rearrangement joins TRBV6-5 to TRBJ2-7. The V gene's germline CDR1 is MNHEY and CDR2 SVGAGI. CDR3 length: 11 amino acids. The CDR3 protein is CASSTSDEQYF.

The V gene is TRBV20-1, the J gene TRBJ2-3; TCRdb selects TRBD2, and the lack of DNA leaves this call unchecked. This CDR3 has 14 residues. Germline V gene data show CDR1 as DFQATT and CDR2 as SNEGSKA (reference sequence). This chain's CDR3 is CSAVTSGSTDTQYF.

The chain is built from TRBV12-3 or TRBV12-4 and TRBJ1-5; TCRdb gives TRBD1 as the D gene, but with no DNA this cannot be confirmed. The CDR3 extends over 16 amino acids. CDR3: CASSLWGTYSNQPQHF.

The chain is built from TRBV11-2 and TRBJ2-1. The CDR3 is made up of 13 amino acids. The V gene's germline CDR1 is SGHAT and CDR2 FQNNGV. CDR3 protein: CASSAQTESEQFF.

The chain couples TRBV2 to TRBJ2-2. Germline V gene data show CDR1 as SNHLY and CDR2 as FYNNEI. The CDR3 runs 14 residues. CDR3 amino acids: CASKSGVGTGELFF. The full variable domain, its missing parts supplied by reference TRBV2 and TRBJ2-2, is EPEVTQTPSHQVTQMGQEVILRCVPISNHLYFYWYRQILGQKVEFLVSFYNNEISEKSEIFDDQFSVERPDGSNFTLKIRSTKLEDSAMYFCASKSGVGTGELFFGEGSRLTVL.

V gene TRBV15 combines with J gene TRBJ2-7; the TRBD1 assignment by TCRdb is unverifiable without DNA. There are 19 residues in the CDR3. From germline, CDR1 is LNHNV and CDR2 YYDKDF (reference sequence). The CDR3 protein is CATSLLNPWGTTSSYEQYF.

This chain uses TRBV5-1 with TRBJ2-7; without DNA, the TCRdb call of TRBD1 cannot be checked. Germline V CDR1 and CDR2: SGHRS, YFSETQ. This CDR3 spans 14 amino acids. The CDR3 region is CASSSTGATYEQYF.

The V and J genes are TRBV4-2 and TRBJ2-4. Germline CDR1 is LGHNA and CDR2 is YNFKEQ. The CDR3 has 12 residues. The CDR3 sequence is CASSQDLNIQYF.

V is TRBV11-2 and J is TRBJ1-1. This CDR3 region has 13 residues. Germline CDR1 SGHAT, CDR2 FQNNGV. The CDR3 sequence: CASTLLTGTEAFF.

The chain recombines TRBV20-1 with TRBJ2-1; without DNA, the TCRdb call of TRBD1 cannot be checked. Germline V gene sequence: CDR1 DFQATT, CDR2 SNEGSKA (reference sequence). This CDR3 is built from 14 residues. CDR3 in amino acids: CSTKYRGPYNEQFF.

The chain joins TRBV5-5 to TRBJ2-3; the D call of TRBD1 rests on TCRdb alone, since no DNA is present to check it. CDR1 and CDR2 from the germline V gene are SGHKS and YYEKEE (reference sequence). The CDR3 extends over 14 amino acids. The CDR3 loop reads CSSSPGAGRDTQYF.

V is TRBV20-1 and J is TRBJ1-6; TCRdb indicates TRBD1, and absent DNA this call remains unverified. CDR3 length: 15 amino acids. CDR1 and CDR2 (germline): DFQATT, SNEGSKA (reference sequence). The CDR3 sequence is CSARDGTGDNSPLHF.

The chain couples TRBV7-9 to TRBJ1-1; no DNA is available, so the TRBD1 call from TCRdb remains unchecked. The CDR3 is 14 amino acids. CDR1 SEHNR and CDR2 FQNEAQ come from the germline V gene (reference sequence). CDR3 protein: CASSSGQASIGPFF.

The V call is TRBV6-5, the J call TRBJ2-1. Germline-derived CDR1 and CDR2 are MNHEY and SVGAGI. The length of the CDR3 is 15 residues. CDR3 in amino acids: CASSYNPRNYNEQFF.

V is TRBV9 and J is TRBJ1-6; TCRdb designates TRBD1, a call that cannot be tested without DNA. Looked up from germline, CDR1 is SGDLS and CDR2 is YYNGEE. The CDR3 is 15 amino acids. CDR3 residues: CASSVEGQGGAPLHF.

J is TRBJ2-7 and V is TRBV13. Germline V gene lookup returns CDR1 PRHDT and CDR2 FYEKMQ (reference sequence). The CDR3 totals 12 residues. CDR3 sequence: CASSLGRYGQYF.

The chain is built from TRBV7-6 and TRBJ2-5; TCRdb indicates TRBD2, and absent DNA this call remains unverified. Germline V CDR1 and CDR2: SGHVS, FNYEAQ. This CDR3 has 15 amino acids. The CDR3 sequence: CASSLGAGGKETQYF.